These T cell receptor beta chains were read from a single sample in a study of blood T cell dynamics during melanoma immunotherapy. The repertoire was sequenced with immunoSEQ multiplex PCR; TCRdb's copy has only in-frame clones and lacks some. The sample records 9,100 or so clones, about 85% being singletons. The material sequenced was blood, taken from a patient treated with checkpoint blockade. Receptors originate from a human donor with melanoma. Both conserved end residues are part of each CDR3. D genes are given only for firm matches. Clone size is not always given. Where it is, it says once, few, many or a class for expanded clones.

abundance	v_gene	j_gene	d_gene	CDR3nt	CDR3aa
few	TRBV5-4	TRBJ1-5	-	TGTGCCAGCAGCTTGCGTCCGGGGTGGGATCAGCCCCAGCATTTT	CASSLRPGWDQPQHF
once	TRBV28	TRBJ1-2	-	TGTGCCAGCAGTGCCTACCAAGGTAGTGCCGCTGGCTACACCTTC	CASSAYQGSAAGYTF
-	TRBV29-1	TRBJ2-5	-	TGCAGCGTTGCCCCCTGGGGGGAATATGAAGAGACCCAGTACTTC	CSVAPWGEYEETQYF
-	TRBV4-3	TRBJ1-2	TRBD1	TGCGCCAGCAGCCAACCGGACAGGGGGCTACAGGGCTACACCTTC	CASSQPDRGLQGYTF
-	TRBV4-2	TRBJ1-4	-	TGTGCCAGCAGCCAAGGGCAGGGGTGGGTTGGGACTAATGAAAAACTGTTTTTT	CASSQGQGWVGTNEKLFF
-	TRBV7-8	TRBJ1-4	TRBD1	TGTGCCAGCAGCTTATTTTGGGGACAGGGGAATGAAAAACTGTTTTTT	CASSLFWGQGNEKLFF
-	TRBV30	TRBJ1-2	TRBD1	TGTGCCTGGAGGGATACAGGGGGAGGCGGCTACACCTTC	CAWRDTGGGGYTF
-	TRBV19	TRBJ2-7	TRBD1	TGTGCCAGTAGTATCCCGGACAGGGGCCACGAGCAGTACTTC	CASSIPDRGHEQYF
-	TRBV30	TRBJ1-5	-	TGTGCCTGGAATGCCGGGACTGTGGATCAGCCCCAGCATTTT	CAWNAGTVDQPQHF
-	TRBV5-1	TRBJ2-3	TRBD2	TGCGCCAGCAGGGAGACTAGCGGGGGACTCAGTACAGATACGCAGTATTTT	CASRETSGGLSTDTQYF